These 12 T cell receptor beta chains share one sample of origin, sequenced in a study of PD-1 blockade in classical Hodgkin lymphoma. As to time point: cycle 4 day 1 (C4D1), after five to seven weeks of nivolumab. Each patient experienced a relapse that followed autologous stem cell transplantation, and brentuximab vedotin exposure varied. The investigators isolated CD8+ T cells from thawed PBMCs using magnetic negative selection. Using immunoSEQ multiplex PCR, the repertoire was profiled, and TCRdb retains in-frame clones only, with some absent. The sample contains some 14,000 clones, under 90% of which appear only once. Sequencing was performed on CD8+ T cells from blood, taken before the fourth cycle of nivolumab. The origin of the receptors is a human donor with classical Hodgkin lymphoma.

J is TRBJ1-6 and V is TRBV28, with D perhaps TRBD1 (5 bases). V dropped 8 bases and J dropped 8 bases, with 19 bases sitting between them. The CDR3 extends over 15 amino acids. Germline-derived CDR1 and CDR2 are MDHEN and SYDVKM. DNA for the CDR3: TGTGCCAGCTCCCCCTTGGGGGAATTTCATTCACCCCTCCACTTT. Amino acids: CASSPLGEFHSPLHF.

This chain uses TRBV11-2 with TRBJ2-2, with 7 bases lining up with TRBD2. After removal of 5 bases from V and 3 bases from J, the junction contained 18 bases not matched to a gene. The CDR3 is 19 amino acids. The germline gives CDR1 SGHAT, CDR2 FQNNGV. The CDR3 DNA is TGTGCCAGCAGCCCCGGGGAGTGGGGCTGGGAGGGGTACACCGGGGAGCTGTTTTTT. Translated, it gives CASSPGEWGWEGYTGELFF.

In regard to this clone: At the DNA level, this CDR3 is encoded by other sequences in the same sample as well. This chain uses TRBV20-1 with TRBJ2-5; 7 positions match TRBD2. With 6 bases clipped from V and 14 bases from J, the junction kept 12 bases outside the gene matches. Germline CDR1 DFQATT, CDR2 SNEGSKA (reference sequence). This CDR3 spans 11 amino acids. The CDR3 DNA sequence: TGCAGTGCACCAGGCGGGGGAACTCTTTACTTC. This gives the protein CSAPGGGTLYF.

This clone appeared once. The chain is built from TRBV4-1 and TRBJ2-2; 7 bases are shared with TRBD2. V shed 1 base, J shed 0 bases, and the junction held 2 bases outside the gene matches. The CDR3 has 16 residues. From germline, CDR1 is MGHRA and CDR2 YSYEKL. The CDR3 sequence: CASSQGGGTNTGELFF. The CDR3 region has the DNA TGCGCCAGCAGCCAAGGCGGGGGTACGAACACCGGGGAGCTGTTTTTT.

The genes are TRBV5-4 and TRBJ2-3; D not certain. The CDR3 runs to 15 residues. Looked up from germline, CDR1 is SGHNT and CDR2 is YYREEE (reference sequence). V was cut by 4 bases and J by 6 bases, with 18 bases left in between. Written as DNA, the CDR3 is TGTGCCAGCAGCATCTTAAGCGAGATAGGGGATACGCAGTATTTT. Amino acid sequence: CASSILSEIGDTQYF.

The CDR3 nucleotides are TGTGCCAGCAGCACCAGACTAGCGGGAGCGCCGGGTTACGAGCAGTACTTC. Amino acid sequence: CASSTRLAGAPGYEQYF. The V call is TRBV13, the J call TRBJ2-7, with TRBD2 matching over 12 bases. V lost 5 bases, J lost 4 bases, and 12 bases stayed unmatched. CDR1 and CDR2 (germline): PRHDT, FYEKMQ (reference sequence). The CDR3 length is 17 residues. The whole variable domain, filled in from reference TRBV13 and TRBJ2-7, reads AAGVIQSPRHLIKEKRETATLKCYPIPRHDTVYWYQQGPGQDPQFLISFYEKMQSDKGSIPDRFSAQQFSDYHSELNMSSLELGDSALYFCASSTRLAGAPGYEQYFGPGTRLTVT.

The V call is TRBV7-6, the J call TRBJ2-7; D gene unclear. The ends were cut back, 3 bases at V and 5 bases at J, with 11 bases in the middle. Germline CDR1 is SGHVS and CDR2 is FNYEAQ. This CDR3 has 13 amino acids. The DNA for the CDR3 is TGTGCCAGCAGCTTCGCACAGTCAAACGAGCAGTACTTC. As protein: CASSFAQSNEQYF.

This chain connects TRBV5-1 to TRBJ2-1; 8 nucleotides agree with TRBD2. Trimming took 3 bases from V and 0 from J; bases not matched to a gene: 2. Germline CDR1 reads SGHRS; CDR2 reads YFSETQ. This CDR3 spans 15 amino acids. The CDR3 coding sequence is TGCGCCAGCAGCTCCAGCGGGAGCTCCTACAATGAGCAGTTCTTC. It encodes CASSSSGSSYNEQFF.

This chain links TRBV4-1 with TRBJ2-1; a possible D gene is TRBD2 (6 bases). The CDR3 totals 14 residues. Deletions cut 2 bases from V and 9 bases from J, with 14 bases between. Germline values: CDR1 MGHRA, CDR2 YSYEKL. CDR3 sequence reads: CASSQTPGVPEQFF. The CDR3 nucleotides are TGCGCCAGCAGCCAAACCCCGGGGGTTCCTGAGCAGTTCTTC.

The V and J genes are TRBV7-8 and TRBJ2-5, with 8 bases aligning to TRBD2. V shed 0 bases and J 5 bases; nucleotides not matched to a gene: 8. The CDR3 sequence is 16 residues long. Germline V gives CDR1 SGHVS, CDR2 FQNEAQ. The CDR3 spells CASSLAGAGGEETQYF. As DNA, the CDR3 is TGTGCCAGCAGCTTAGCTGGCGCGGGGGGCGAGGAGACCCAGTACTTC.

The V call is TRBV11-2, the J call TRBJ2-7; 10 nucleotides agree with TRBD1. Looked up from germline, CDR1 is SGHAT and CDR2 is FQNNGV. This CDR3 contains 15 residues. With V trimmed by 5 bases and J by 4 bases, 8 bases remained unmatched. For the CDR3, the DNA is TGTGCCAGCAGCGCCCGGGACAGGGGCTTTTACGAGCAGTACTTC. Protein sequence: CASSARDRGFYEQYF.

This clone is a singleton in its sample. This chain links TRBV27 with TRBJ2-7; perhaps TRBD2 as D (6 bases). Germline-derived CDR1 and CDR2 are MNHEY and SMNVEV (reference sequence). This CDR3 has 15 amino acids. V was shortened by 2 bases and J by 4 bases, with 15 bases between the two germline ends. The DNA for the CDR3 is TGTGCCAGCAGTTTAGCAGCGGGTCGCCTGTACGAGCAGTACTTC. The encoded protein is CASSLAAGRLYEQYF.